This entry concerns a single T cell receptor (beta chain). Its cognate antigen is unknown. This sample stems from a study of radiation and T cells in renal cell carcinoma. Study overall: Nephrectomy followed 15 Gy stereotactic body radiation by 4 weeks.

Study results and limitations: Top tumor clonotypes rose in blood 2 weeks post-radiation, then contracted.

The CDR3 covers 13 residues. V lost 4 bases, J lost 7 bases, and 11 bases lay in between. Germline-derived CDR1 and CDR2 are MNHEY and SVGAGI. TCRdb's table, derived via immunoSEQ multiplex PCR, lists solely in-frame clones and lacks some. The sample lists 120,000 or so clones, about 81% occurring once. Time point noted: blood 2 weeks post-SBRT. Treatment described: 15 Gy SBRT to primary tumor, nephrectomy 4 weeks later. The TCR originated in a man aged 50-60 years with renal cell carcinoma. Specimen: blood, collected from a patient whose treatment included radiotherapy and nephrectomy. The rearrangement links TRBV6-5 to TRBJ1-5; no clear D. The CDR3 spells CASSLGRMQPQHF. DNA of the CDR3: TGTGCCAGCAGTTTGGGCAGAATGCAGCCCCAGCATTTT.